The sequence of this T cell receptor (beta chain) was determined in a study of control samples from healthy donors and cancer patients. The protocol was immunoSEQ multiplex PCR, while the TCRdb copy is restricted to in-frame clones and leaves out a portion. This table holds 90,000 to 100,000 clones, around three quarters found once. The CDR3 consists of 16 residues. Trimming removed 1 base at V and 7 bases at J, with 17 bases between. Germline loops: CDR1 MNHNS, CDR2 SASEGT. This clone has just one count. V and J are TRBV6-1 and TRBJ1-5; D may be TRBD1 (6 bases). The receptor comes from a woman younger than 45 in good health. The source material was blood. DNA for the CDR3: TGTGCCAGCAGTGAAGAGGGGGGGGGACAAAACCAGCCCCAGCATTTT. Translating it yields CASSEEGGGQNQPQHF.